This is a list of T cell receptor beta chains from one sample in a study of beta chain features in type 1 diabetes. Profiled with immunoSEQ multiplex PCR; TCRdb holds only in-frame clones, not every one. The sample contains under 500,000 clones, 25% to 35% of which appear only once. Sequencing was performed on naive CD4+ T cells from blood. The receptors were gathered from a man aged 18 to 29 in good health. Both conserved end residues are part of each CDR3. The order of the fields is J gene, V gene, D gene, clone size, CDR3 protein, CDR3 DNA. The D gene is left open where the match is weak. Rows give clone size only sometimes, using once, few, many, or a class for an expanded clone.

TRBJ2-7 | TRBV29-1 | TRBD2 | once | CSVRLGGGTETYEQYF | TGCAGCGTTAGGTTGGGGGGAGGGACGGAGACCTACGAGCAGTACTTC
TRBJ2-5 | TRBV29-1 | TRBD1 | few | CSAGDRGQETQYF | TGCAGCGCGGGGGACAGGGGCCAGGAGACCCAGTACTTC
TRBJ1-1 | TRBV9 | TRBD1 | few | CASSPQGANAEAFF | TGTGCCAGCAGCCCCCAGGGGGCAAACGCTGAAGCTTTCTTT
TRBJ2-7 | TRBV6-6 | . | . | CASSTTEGGIQYEQYF | TGTGCCAGCAGTACCACGGAGGGCGGGATCCAATACGAGCAGTACTTC
TRBJ1-1 | TRBV30 | TRBD1 | . | CAWIRTGGTEAFF | TGTGCCTGGATTAGGACAGGGGGCACTGAAGCTTTCTTT
TRBJ2-3 | TRBV14 | TRBD1 | . | CASSHGQGSQYF | TGTGCCAGCAGCCACGGACAGGGCTCGCAGTATTTT
TRBJ2-7 | TRBV4-1 | . | . | CASSQYPRQGGYEQYF | TGCGCCAGCAGCCAATACCCCCGGCAGGGTGGATACGAGCAGTACTTC
TRBJ1-3 | TRBV7-8 | . | few | CASSLAWAGVGSGNTIYF | TGTGCCAGCAGCTTAGCTTGGGCAGGGGTCGGCTCTGGAAACACCATATATTTT
TRBJ2-7 | TRBV30 | . | . | CAWSPRLVDPLGQYF | TGTGCCTGGAGTCCTCGACTAGTCGACCCACTGGGGCAGTACTTC
TRBJ2-7 | TRBV28 | . | . | CAGGRGSYEQYF | TGTGCCGGGGGGAGAGGGTCCTACGAGCAGTACTTC
TRBJ2-7 | TRBV15 | TRBD2 | few | CATSREGGLNSYEQYF | TGTGCCACCAGCAGGGAGGGAGGGCTGAACTCCTACGAGCAGTACTTC